This entry lists 7 T cell receptor beta chains sequenced from one sample in a study of beta chain features in type 1 diabetes. Of the isolated RNA, all was reverse transcribed, and so the sequenced material was expressed TCRB transcripts. Only in-frame clones appear in the TCRdb table, and some are missing; sequencing was by immunoSEQ multiplex PCR. The sample has approximately 260,000 clones, about a fifth seen once. The antigens for these receptors are not known. Study-wide results and limits: When Type 1 diabetes patients were examined, their TCRB CDR3s proved moderately but significantly shorter in all four CD4+ subsets.

The sequencing input was naive CD4+ T cells from blood. Source of these receptors: a woman aged 40 to 50 with type 1 diabetes.

This clone was counted between two and nine times. The chain has TRBV10-3 and TRBJ2-1; TRBD2 matches 9 bases. CDR3 length: 15 amino acids. Germline V gene lookup returns CDR1 ENHRY and CDR2 SYGVKD. J lost 9 bases, V lost 6 bases, and 12 bases had no gene match. As DNA, the CDR3 is TGTGCCATCAGAAATAGGGCGGCGGGAGGGATTGAGCAGTTCTTC. Amino acid sequence: CAIRNRAAGGIEQFF.

The chain carries TRBV29-1 and TRBJ1-1; 8 nucleotides align to TRBD1. Trimming took 7 bases from V and 5 from J; bases not matched to a gene: 9. Germline V gene lookup returns CDR1 SQVTM and CDR2 ANQGSEA. The CDR3 covers 13 residues. The CDR3 nucleotides read TGCAGCGCCGTGACAGGGGATAGGACTGAAGCTTTCTTT. Amino acid sequence: CSAVTGDRTEAFF. The complete variable domain, with remaining parts taken from reference TRBV29-1 and TRBJ1-1, reads SAVISQKPSRDICQRGTSLTIQCQVDSQVTMMFWYRQQPGQSLTLIATANQGSEATYESGFVIDKFPISRPNLTFSTLTVSNMSPEDSSIYLCSAVTGDRTEAFFGQGTRLTVV.

This clone was recorded a few times. Other DNA sequences in this specimen translate into the identical CDR3. The gene calls are TRBV29-1 and TRBJ2-7, with 10 bases aligning to TRBD2. Trimming cost V 6 bases and J 1 base; bases outside gene matches: 6. The CDR3 sequence is 14 residues long. Germline-derived CDR1 and CDR2 are SQVTM and ANQGSEA. The CDR3 DNA follows: TGCAGCGTCCTTAGGACTAGCGGTTCCTACGAGCAGTACTTC. It translates to CSVLRTSGSYEQYF.

The rearrangement uses TRBV19 and TRBJ2-3, with D tentatively TRBD2 (5 bases). V dropped 3 bases and J dropped 2 bases, with 9 bases sitting between them. The CDR3 loop spans 14 amino acids. Germline CDR1 is LNHDA and CDR2 is SQIVND (reference sequence). In DNA form, the CDR3 reads TGTGCCAGTAGTATTGCAGCGGCCACAGATACGCAGTATTTT. Translation gives CASSIAAATDTQYF.

The chain employs TRBV30 and TRBJ2-3; D gene ambiguous. Deletions cut 1 base from V and 4 bases from J, with 6 bases between. The CDR3 spans 12 residues. Germline V gene lookup returns CDR1 GTSNPN and CDR2 SVGIG (reference sequence). This CDR3 reads CAWSGGPDTQYF. The CDR3 DNA reads TGTGCCTGGAGTGGCGGTCCAGATACGCAGTATTTT.

This clone was seen a handful of times. The sample holds other DNA sequences that translate to the same CDR3. The V and J genes are TRBV7-2 and TRBJ2-1; TRBD2 might be the D (6 bases). This CDR3 contains 14 residues. CDR1 and CDR2 (germline): SGHTA, FQGNSA. V was trimmed by 3 bases and J by 5 bases, leaving 11 bases between them. CDR3 sequence: CASSLGGLDNEQFF. CDR3 bases: TGTGCCAGCAGCTTGGGAGGATTAGACAATGAGCAGTTCTTC.

The sample holds a few counts of this clone. V is TRBV30 and J is TRBJ2-7; TRBD1 agrees at 8 bases. The length of the CDR3 is 14 residues. Germline V gene lookup returns CDR1 GTSNPN and CDR2 SVGIG (reference sequence). The trim removed 2 bases at V and 2 bases at J, leaving 5 bases unmatched. The CDR3 reads CAWSIGQGTYEQYF. CDR3 coding DNA: TGTGCCTGGAGTATAGGACAGGGTACCTACGAGCAGTACTTC.